A single sample is the source of the 5 T cell receptor beta chains below, sequenced in a study of blood T cell repertoires in COVID-19. This table comes from immunoSEQ multiplex PCR, and its TCRdb copy is limited to in-frame clones, with some not included. Seen here are around 390,000 clones, around nine tenths observed once, and the top ten hold roughly a tenth. Sequencing was carried out using PBMCs or T cells enriched from blood (not recorded which). The receptors were gathered from a woman aged 50 to 60 who had recovered from COVID-19.

The CDR3: CASSLQGSNTGELFF. Written as DNA, the CDR3 is TGTGCCAGCTCATTACAGGGTTCGAACACCGGGGAGCTGTTTTTT. The V gene is TRBV18, the J gene TRBJ2-2; maybe TRBD1 (6 bases). The V gene's germline CDR1 is KGHSH and CDR2 LQKENI. V gave up 5 bases and J gave up 0 bases, with 10 bases separating them. The CDR3 is made up of 15 amino acids.

The V gene is TRBV5-1, the J gene TRBJ1-6, with 7 bases that match TRBD1. Trimming took 4 bases from V and 10 from J; bases not matched to a gene: 8. Germline CDR1 and CDR2: SGHRS and YFSETQ. The CDR3 sequence is 14 residues long. The CDR3 region is CASSIDRASSPLHF. The CDR3 DNA reads TGCGCCAGCAGCATTGACAGGGCTTCCTCACCCCTCCACTTT.

The chain employs TRBV7-6 and TRBJ1-1; no clear D. Germline loops: CDR1 SGHVS, CDR2 FNYEAQ. CDR3 length equals 14 residues. The ends were cut back, 3 bases at V and 0 bases at J, with 8 bases in the middle. This CDR3 reads CASSLGRLNTEAFF. The CDR3 nucleotides read TGTGCCAGCAGCTTGGGGAGATTGAACACTGAAGCTTTCTTT.

The V call is TRBV18, the J call TRBJ1-6, with D hard to call. V lost 5 bases to trimming and J lost 6 bases, with 11 bases between them. CDR1 and CDR2 (germline): KGHSH, LQKENI. CDR3 length: 14 residues. Here the CDR3 DNA reads TGTGCCAGCTCAAAGTCGGGAGGTAATTCACCCCTCCACTTT. Translating gives CASSKSGGNSPLHF.

The CDR3 nucleotides are TGTGCCAGCAGCCAAGATGACAAGGAGACCCAGTACTTC. Its protein product is CASSQDDKETQYF. The genes are TRBV4-2 and TRBJ2-5; D unclear. The CDR3 is made up of 13 amino acids. Germline V gene data show CDR1 as LGHNA and CDR2 as YNFKEQ. V lost 0 bases and J lost 5, with 7 bases in between.